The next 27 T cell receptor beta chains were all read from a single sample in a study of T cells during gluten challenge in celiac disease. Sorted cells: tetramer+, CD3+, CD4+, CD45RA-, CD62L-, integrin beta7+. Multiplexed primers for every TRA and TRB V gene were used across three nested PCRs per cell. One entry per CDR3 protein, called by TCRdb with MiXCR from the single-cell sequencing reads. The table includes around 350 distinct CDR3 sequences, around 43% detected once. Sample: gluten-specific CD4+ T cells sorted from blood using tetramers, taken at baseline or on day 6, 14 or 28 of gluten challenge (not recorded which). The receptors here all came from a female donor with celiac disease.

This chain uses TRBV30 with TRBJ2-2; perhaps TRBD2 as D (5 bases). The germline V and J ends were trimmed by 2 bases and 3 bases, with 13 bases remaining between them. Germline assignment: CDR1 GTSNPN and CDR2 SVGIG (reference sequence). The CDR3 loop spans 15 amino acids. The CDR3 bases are TGTGCCTGGAGTAGGACGGGATGGGACACCGGGGAGCTGTTTTTT. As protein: CAWSRTGWDTGELFF.

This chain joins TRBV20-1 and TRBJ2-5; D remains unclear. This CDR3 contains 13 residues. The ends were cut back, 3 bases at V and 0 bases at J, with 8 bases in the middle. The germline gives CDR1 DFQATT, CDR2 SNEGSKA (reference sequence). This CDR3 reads CSASRQYQETQYF. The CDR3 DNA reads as TGCAGTGCTAGCCGGCAGTACCAAGAGACCCAGTACTTC.

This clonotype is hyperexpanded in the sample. CDR3 coding DNA: TGTGCCAGCAGCATGCGAGTTGGGTATGGCTACACCTTC. It translates to CASSMRVGYGYTF. V is TRBV12-3 or TRBV12-4 and J is TRBJ1-2; D unresolved. The CDR3 has 13 amino acids. The V end was cut by 6 bases, the J end by 5 bases, with 13 bases between.

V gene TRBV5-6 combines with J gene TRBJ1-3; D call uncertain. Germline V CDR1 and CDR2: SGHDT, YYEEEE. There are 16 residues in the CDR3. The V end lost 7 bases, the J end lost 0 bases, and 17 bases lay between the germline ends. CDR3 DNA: TGTGCCAGCTGTCATCGGACGGAGTACTCTGGAAACACCATATATTTT. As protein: CASCHRTEYSGNTIYF.

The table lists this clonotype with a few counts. The DNA of the CDR3 is TGCAGTGGAGGTCAGGATAGCAATCAGCCCCAGCATTTT. This codes for CSGGQDSNQPQHF. The chain employs TRBV20-1 and TRBJ1-5; D gene uncertain. The CDR3 spans 13 residues. CDR1 and CDR2 from the germline V gene are DFQATT and SNEGSKA (reference sequence). The V end was cut by 7 bases, the J end by 0 bases, with 10 bases between.

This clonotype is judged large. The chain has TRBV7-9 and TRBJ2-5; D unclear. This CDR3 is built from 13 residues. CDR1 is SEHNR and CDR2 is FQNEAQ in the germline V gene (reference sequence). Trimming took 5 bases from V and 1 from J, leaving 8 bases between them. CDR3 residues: CASSLSLQETQYF. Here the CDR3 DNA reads TGTGCCAGCAGCCTAAGCCTCCAAGAGACCCAGTACTTC.

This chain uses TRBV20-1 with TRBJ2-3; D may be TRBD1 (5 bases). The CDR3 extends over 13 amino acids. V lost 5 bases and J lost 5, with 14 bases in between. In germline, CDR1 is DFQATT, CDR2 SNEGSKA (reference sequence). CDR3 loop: CSASKQVGDTQYF. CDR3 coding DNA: TGCAGTGCTTCGAAACAGGTTGGAGATACGCAGTATTTT.

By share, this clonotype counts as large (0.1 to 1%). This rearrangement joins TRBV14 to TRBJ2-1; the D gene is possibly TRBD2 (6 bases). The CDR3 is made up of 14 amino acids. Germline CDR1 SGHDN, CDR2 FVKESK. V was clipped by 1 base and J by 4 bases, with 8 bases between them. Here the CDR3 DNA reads TGTGCCAGCAGCCAAGGCGGGGTTTACAATGAGCAGTTCTTC. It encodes CASSQGGVYNEQFF.

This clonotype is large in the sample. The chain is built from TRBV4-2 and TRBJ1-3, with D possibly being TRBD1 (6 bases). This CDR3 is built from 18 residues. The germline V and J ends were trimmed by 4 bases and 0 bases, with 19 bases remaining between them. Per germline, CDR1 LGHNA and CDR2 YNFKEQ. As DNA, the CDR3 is TGTGCCAGCAGCCCGACGGGACATGGAATGAGCTCTGGAAACACCATATATTTT. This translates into CASSPTGHGMSSGNTIYF.

CDR3 sequence (DNA): TGCAGTGCTAGAGTATTCAAGGCGGGATACACAGATACGCAGTATTTT. Translation: CSARVFKAGYTDTQYF. V usage is TRBV20-1 and J usage is TRBJ2-3; D possibly corresponds to TRBD2 (6 bases). V gave up 1 base and J gave up 2 bases, with 16 bases separating them. The CDR3 runs to 16 residues. Looked up from germline, CDR1 is DFQATT and CDR2 is SNEGSKA (reference sequence).

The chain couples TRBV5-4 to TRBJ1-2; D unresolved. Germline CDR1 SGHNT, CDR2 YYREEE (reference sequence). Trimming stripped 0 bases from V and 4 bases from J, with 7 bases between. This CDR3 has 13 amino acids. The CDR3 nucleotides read TGTGCCAGCAGCTTGGCCTCGGGCTATGGCTACACCTTC. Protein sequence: CASSLASGYGYTF.

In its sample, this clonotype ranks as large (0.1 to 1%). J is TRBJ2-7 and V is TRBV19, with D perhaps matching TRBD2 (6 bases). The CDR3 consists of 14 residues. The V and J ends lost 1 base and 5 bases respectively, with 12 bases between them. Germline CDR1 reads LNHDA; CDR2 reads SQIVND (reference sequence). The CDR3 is CASSIGPGSDEQYF. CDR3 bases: TGTGCCAGTAGTATAGGTCCCGGGAGCGACGAGCAGTACTTC.

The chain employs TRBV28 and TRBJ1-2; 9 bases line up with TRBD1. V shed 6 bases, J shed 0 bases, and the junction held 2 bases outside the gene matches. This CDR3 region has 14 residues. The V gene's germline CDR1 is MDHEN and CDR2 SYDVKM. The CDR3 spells CASRGQGANYGYTF. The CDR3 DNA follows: TGTGCCAGCAGGGGACAGGGAGCTAACTATGGCTACACCTTC.

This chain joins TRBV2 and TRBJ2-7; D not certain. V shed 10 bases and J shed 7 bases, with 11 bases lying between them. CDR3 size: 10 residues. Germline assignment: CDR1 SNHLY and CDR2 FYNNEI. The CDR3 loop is CAIGRNEQYF. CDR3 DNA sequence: TGTGCCATCGGACGGAATGAGCAGTACTTC.

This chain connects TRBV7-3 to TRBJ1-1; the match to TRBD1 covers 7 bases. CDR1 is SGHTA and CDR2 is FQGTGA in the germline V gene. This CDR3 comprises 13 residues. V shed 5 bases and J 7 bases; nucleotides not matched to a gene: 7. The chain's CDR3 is CASSVAQGFEAFF. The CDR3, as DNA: TGTGCCAGCAGCGTCGCACAGGGGTTTGAAGCTTTCTTT.

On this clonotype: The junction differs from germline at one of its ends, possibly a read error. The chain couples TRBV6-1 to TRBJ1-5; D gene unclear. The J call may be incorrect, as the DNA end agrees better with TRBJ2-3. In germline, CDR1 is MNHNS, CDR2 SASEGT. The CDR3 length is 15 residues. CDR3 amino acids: CVSTENRYLNQPQYF. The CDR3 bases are TGTGTCAGCACTGAAAATCGTTATCTTAATCAGCCCCAGTATTTT.

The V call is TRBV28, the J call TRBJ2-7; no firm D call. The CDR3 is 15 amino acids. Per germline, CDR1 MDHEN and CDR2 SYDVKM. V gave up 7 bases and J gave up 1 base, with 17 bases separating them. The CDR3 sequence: CASIDQSGLSYEQYF. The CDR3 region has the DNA TGTGCCAGCATCGACCAAAGTGGGCTTTCCTACGAGCAGTACTTC.

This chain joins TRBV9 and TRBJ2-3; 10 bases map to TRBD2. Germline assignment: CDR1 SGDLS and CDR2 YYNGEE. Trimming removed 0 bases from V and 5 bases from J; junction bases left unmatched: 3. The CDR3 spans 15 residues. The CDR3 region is CASSVVGTSVDTQYF. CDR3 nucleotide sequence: TGTGCCAGCAGCGTAGTCGGGACTAGCGTAGATACGCAGTATTTT.

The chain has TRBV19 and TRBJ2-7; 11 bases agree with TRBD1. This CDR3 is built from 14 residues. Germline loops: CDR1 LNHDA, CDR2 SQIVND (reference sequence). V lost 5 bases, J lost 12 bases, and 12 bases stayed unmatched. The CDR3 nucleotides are TGTGCCAGTAGTGTCCGGACAGGGGGCGCGGTGCGGTACTTC. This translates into CASSVRTGGAVRYF.

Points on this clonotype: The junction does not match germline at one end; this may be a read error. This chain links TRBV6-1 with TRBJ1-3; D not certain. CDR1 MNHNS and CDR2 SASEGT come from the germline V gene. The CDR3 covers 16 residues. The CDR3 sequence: CANSEPGFGLGNTIYF. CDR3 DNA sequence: TGTGCCAACAGTGAGCCCGGATTTGGGCTTGGAAACACCATATATTTT.

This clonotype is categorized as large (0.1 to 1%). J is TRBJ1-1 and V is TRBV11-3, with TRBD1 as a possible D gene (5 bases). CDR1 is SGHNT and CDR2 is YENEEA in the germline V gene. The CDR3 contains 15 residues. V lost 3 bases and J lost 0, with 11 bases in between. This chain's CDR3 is CASSFLGAMNTEAFF. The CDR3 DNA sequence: TGTGCCAGCAGCTTCCTCGGGGCGATGAACACTGAAGCTTTCTTT.

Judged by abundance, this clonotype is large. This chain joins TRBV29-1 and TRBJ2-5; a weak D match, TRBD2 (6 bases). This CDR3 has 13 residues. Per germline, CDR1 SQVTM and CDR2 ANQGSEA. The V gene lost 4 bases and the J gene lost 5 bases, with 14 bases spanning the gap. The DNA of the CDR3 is TGCAGCGTTGCCCACGCACTAGCTGAGACCCAGTACTTC. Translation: CSVAHALAETQYF.

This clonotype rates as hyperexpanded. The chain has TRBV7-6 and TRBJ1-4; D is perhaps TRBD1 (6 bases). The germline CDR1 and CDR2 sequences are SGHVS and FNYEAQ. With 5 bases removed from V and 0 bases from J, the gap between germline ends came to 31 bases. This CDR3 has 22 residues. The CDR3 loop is CASSQDGGWGGHVSATNEKLFF. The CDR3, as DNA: TGTGCCAGCAGCCAAGATGGAGGGTGGGGGGGCCATGTCAGCGCAACTAATGAAAAACTGTTTTTT.

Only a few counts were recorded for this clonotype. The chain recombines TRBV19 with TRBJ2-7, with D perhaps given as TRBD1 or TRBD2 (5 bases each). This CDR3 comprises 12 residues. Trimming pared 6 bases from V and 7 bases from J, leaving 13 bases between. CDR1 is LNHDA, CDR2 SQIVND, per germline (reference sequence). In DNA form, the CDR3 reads TGTGCCAGTAGCAACAGCTGGGGGGAGCAGTACTTC. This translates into CASSNSWGEQYF.

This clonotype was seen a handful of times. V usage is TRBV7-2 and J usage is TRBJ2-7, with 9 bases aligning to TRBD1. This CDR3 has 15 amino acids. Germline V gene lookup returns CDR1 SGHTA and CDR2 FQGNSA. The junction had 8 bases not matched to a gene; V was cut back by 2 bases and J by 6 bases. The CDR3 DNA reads TGTGCCAGCAGCTTAAGGACAGGGGATGGAGGCGAGCAGTACTTC. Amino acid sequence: CASSLRTGDGGEQYF.

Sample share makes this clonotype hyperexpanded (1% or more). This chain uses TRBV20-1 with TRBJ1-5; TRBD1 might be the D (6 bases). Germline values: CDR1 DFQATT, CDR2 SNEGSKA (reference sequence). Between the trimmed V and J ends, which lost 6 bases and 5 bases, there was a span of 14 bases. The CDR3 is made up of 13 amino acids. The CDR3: CSARRQVDQPQHF. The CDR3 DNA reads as TGCAGTGCCAGACGACAGGTCGATCAGCCCCAGCATTTT.

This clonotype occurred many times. The CDR3, as DNA: TGTGCCAGCAGCCTAACACCCCACCAGGGGGAAGGGGAGCTGTTTTTT. Amino acid sequence: CASSLTPHQGEGELFF. The chain uses TRBV4-2 and TRBJ2-2, with 7 bases that match TRBD1. Germline V gene data show CDR1 as LGHNA and CDR2 as YNFKEQ. The CDR3 contains 16 residues. V dropped 4 bases and J dropped 8; count of bases not matched to a gene: 13.